This T cell receptor (beta chain) came from a study of T-cell memory formation after mild COVID-19. Study-level background: TCR clusters were mostly donor specific. Overall study results and limits: Clones which contracted sat mainly in CM and EM if CD4+, and in EMRA if CD8+. A balance of CD4 and CD8 characterized clones contracting day 15 to 85, whereas later expanders leaned CD4+. Pre-infection memory contained some responding clones, which suggested that cross-reactive memory had joined.

From the 5' RACE reads, TCRdb called clonotypes with MiXCR, one entry per CDR3 protein. This sample yields about 560,000 distinct CDR3 sequences, of which about 22% are seen a single time; around 7.7% belongs to the top ten. V lost 10 bases, J lost 0 bases, and 16 bases lay in between. This CDR3 has 14 amino acids. Germline CDR1 reads MDHEN; CDR2 reads SYDVKM. As concerns this clonotype: The target antigen is unknown.

V gene TRBV28 combines with J gene TRBJ2-7; D possibly corresponds to TRBD1 (5 bases). The sample consisted of PBMCs or a T cell subset sorted from them (not recorded which). The TCR was taken from an adult woman who had mild COVID-19 (a few samples of this study predate the infection). Cell type and time point are not known. The CDR3 here is CATKMLGPSYEQYF. The CDR3 region has the DNA TGTGCCACCAAGATGCTGGGGCCCTCCTACGAGCAGTACTTC.